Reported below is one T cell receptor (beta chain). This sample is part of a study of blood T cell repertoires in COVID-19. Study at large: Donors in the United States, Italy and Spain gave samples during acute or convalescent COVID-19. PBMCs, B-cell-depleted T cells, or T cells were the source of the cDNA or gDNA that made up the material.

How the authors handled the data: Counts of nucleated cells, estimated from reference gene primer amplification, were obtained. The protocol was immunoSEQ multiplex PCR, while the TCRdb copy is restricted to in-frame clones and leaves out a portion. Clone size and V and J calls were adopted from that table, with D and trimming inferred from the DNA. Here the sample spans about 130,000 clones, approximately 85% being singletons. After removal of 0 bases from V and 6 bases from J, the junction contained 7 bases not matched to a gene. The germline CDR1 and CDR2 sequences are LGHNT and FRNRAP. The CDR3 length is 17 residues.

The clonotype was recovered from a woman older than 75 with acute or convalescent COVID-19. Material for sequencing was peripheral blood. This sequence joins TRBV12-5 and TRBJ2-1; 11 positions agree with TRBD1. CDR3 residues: CASGLVGTGGSSNEQFF. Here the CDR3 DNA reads TGTGCTAGTGGTTTGGTTGGGACAGGGGGTTCTTCCAATGAGCAGTTCTTC.